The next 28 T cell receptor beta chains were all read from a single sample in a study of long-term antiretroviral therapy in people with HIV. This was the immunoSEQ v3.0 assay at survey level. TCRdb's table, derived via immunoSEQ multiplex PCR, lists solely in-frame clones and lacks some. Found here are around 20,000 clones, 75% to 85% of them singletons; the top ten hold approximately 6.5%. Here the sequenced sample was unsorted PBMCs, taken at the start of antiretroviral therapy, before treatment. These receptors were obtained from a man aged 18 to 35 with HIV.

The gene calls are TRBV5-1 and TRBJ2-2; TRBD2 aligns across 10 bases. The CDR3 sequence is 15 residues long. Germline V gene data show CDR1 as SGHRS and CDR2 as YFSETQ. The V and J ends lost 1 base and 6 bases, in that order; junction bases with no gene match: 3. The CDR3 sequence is CASSLFGLAAGELFF. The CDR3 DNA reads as TGCGCCAGCAGCTTGTTTGGACTAGCGGCCGGGGAGCTGTTTTTT.

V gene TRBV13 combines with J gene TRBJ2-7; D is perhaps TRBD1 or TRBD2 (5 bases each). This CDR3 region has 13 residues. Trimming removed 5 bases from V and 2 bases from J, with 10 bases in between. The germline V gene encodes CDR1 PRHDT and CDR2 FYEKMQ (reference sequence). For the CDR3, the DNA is TGTGCCAGCAGCCGGGACGGAACCTACGAGCAGTACTTC. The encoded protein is CASSRDGTYEQYF.

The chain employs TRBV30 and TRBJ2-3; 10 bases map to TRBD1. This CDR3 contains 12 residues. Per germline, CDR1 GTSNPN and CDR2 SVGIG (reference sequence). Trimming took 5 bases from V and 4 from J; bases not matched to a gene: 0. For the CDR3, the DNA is TGTGCCTGGGGGACAGGGGCAGATACGCAGTATTTT. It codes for CAWGTGADTQYF.

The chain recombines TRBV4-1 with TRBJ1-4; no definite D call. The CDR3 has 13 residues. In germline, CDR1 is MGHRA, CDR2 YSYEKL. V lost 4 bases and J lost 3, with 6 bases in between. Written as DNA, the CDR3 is TGCGCCAGCAGCCTCCGGGCTAATGAAAAACTGTTTTTT. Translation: CASSLRANEKLFF.

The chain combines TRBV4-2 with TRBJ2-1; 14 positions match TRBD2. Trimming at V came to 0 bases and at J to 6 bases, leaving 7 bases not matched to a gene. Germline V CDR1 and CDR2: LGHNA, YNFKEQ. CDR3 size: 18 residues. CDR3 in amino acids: CASSQDPSGLAGGNEQFF. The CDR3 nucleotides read TGTGCCAGCAGCCAAGATCCCTCCGGACTAGCGGGGGGCAATGAGCAGTTCTTC.

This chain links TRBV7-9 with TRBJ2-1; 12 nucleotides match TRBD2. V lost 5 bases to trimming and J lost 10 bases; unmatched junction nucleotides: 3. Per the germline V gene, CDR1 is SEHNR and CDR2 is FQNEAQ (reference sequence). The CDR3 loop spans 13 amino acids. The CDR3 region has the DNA TGTGCCAGCAGCCTCGGACTAGCGGGAGAGCAGTTCTTC. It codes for CASSLGLAGEQFF.

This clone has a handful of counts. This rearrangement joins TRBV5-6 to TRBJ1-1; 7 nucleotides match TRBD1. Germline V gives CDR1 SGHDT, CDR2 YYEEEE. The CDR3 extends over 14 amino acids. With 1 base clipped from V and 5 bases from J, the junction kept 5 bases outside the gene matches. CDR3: CASSLNTGETEAFF. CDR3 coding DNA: TGTGCCAGCAGCTTGAATACAGGGGAAACTGAAGCTTTCTTT. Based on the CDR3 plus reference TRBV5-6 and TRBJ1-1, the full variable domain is DAGVTQSPTHLIKTRGQQVTLRCSPKSGHDTVSWYQQALGQGPQFIFQYYEEEERQRGNFPDRFSGHQFPNYSSELNVNALLLGDSALYLCASSLNTGETEAFFGQGTRLTVV.

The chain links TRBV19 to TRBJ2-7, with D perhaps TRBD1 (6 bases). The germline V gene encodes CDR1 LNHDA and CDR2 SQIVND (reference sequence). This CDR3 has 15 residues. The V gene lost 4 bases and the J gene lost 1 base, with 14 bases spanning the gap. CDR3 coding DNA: TGTGCCAGTAGTAGAAGGACAGCCTCTTCCTACGAGCAGTACTTC. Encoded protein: CASSRRTASSYEQYF.

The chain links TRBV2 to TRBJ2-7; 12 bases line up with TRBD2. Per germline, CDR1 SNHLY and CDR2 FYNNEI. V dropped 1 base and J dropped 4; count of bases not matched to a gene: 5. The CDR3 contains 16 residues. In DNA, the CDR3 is TGTGCCAGCAGTGAAGGACTAGCGGGAGCGGGATACGAGCAGTACTTC. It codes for CASSEGLAGAGYEQYF.

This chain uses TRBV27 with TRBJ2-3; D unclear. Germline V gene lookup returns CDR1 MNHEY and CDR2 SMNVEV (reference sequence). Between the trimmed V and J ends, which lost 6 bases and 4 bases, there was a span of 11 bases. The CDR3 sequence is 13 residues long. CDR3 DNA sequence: TGTGCCAGCAGCGCCTTAGGGTCAGATACGCAGTATTTT. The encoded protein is CASSALGSDTQYF.

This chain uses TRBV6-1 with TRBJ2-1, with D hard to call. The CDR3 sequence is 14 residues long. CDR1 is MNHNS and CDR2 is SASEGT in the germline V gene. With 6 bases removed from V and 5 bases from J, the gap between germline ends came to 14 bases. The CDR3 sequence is CASRPLGGDNEQFF. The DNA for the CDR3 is TGTGCCAGCAGGCCCCTGGGTGGGGACAATGAGCAGTTCTTC.

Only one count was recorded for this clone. The DNA of the CDR3 is TGTGCCAGCAGTTTTGGGGGAGGGACTGGGGAGCAGTACTTC. Its translation: CASSFGGGTGEQYF. The chain joins TRBV28 to TRBJ2-7; 7 bases are a match to TRBD2. After removal of 3 bases from V and 7 bases from J, the junction contained 9 bases not matched to a gene. Looked up from germline, CDR1 is MDHEN and CDR2 is SYDVKM. CDR3 size: 14 residues.

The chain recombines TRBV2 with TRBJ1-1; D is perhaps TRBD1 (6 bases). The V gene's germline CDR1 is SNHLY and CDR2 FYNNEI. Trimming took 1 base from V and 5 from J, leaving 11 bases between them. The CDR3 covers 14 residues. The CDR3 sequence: CASSEGGGRTEAFF. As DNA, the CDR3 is TGTGCCAGCAGTGAAGGGGGGGGCCGGACTGAAGCTTTCTTT.

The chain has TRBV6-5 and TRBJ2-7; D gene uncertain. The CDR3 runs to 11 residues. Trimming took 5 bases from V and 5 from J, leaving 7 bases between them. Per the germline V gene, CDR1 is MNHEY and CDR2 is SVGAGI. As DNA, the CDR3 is TGTGCCAGCAGTAACTGGGACGAGCAGTACTTC. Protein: CASSNWDEQYF.

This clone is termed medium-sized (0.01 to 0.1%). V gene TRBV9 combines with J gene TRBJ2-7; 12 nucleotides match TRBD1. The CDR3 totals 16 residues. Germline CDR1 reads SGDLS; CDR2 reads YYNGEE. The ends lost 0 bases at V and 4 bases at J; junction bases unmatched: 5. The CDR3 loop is CASSVDGTGGQYEQYF. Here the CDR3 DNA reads TGTGCCAGCAGCGTAGATGGGACAGGGGGCCAGTACGAGCAGTACTTC.

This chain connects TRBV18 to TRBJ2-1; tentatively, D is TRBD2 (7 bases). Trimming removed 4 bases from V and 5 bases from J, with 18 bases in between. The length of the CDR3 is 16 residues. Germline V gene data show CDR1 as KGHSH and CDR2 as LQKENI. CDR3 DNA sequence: TGTGCCAGCTCACGCGTACTTTTAGGGGGGGACAATGAGCAGTTCTTC. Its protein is CASSRVLLGGDNEQFF.

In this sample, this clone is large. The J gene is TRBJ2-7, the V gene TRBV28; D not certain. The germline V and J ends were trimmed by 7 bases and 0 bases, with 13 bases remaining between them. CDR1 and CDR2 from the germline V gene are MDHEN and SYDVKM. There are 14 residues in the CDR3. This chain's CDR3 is CASTTARLSYEQYF. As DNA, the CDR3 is TGTGCCAGCACCACAGCTCGGCTCTCCTACGAGCAGTACTTC.

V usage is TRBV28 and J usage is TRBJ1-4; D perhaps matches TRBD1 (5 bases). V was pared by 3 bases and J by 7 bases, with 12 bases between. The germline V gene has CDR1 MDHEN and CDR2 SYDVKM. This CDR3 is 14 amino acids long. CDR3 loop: CASSLWQGGEKLFF. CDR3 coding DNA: TGTGCCAGCAGTTTGTGGCAGGGTGGTGAAAAACTGTTTTTT. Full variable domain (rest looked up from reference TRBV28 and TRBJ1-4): DVKVTQSSRYLVKRTGEKVFLECVQDMDHENMFWYRQDPGLGLRLIYFSYDVKMKEKGDIPEGYSVSREKKERFSLILESASTNQTSMYLCASSLWQGGEKLFFGSGTQLSVL.

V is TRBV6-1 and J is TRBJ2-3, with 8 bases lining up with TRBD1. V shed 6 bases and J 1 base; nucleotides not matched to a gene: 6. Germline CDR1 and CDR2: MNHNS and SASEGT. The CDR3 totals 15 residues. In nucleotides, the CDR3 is TGTGCCAGCAGGAGACAGGGGAGCGGCACAGATACGCAGTATTTT. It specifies CASRRQGSGTDTQYF.

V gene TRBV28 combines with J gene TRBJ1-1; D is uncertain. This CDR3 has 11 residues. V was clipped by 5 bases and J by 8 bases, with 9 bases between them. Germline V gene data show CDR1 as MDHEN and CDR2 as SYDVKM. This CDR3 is CASSTGLEAFF. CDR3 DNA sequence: TGTGCCAGCAGTACCGGACTAGAAGCTTTCTTT.

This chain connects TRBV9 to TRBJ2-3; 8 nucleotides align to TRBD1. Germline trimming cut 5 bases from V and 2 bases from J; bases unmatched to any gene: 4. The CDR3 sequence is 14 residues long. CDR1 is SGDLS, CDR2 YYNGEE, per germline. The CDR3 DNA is TGTGCCAGCAGGACAGGGGCCGACACAGATACGCAGTATTTT. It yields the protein CASRTGADTDTQYF.

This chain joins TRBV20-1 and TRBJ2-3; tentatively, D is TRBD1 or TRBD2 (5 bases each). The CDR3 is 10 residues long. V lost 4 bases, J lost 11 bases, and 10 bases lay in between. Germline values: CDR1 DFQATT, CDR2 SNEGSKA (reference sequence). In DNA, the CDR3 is TGCAGTGCTATCCGGGACCTGCAGTATTTT. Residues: CSAIRDLQYF.

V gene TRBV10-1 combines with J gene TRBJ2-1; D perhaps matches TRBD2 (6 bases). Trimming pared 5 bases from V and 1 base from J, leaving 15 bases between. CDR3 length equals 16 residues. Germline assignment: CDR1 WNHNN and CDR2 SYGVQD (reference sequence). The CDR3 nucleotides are TGCGCCAGCAGTCCCGGGGGTGAGGTATCCTACAATGAGCAGTTCTTC. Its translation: CASSPGGEVSYNEQFF.

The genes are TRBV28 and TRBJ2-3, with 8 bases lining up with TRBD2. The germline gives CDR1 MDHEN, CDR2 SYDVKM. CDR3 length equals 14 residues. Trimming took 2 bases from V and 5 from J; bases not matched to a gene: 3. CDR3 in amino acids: CASSLGLAGDTQYF. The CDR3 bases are TGTGCCAGCAGTTTAGGTCTAGCGGGAGATACGCAGTATTTT.

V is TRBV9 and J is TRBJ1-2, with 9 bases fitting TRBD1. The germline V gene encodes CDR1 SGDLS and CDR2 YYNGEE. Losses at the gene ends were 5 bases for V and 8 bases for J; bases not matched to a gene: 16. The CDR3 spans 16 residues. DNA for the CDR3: TGTGCCAGCAGTCTCCCGGGACAGGGAATATCGGACGGCTACACCTTC. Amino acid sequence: CASSLPGQGISDGYTF.

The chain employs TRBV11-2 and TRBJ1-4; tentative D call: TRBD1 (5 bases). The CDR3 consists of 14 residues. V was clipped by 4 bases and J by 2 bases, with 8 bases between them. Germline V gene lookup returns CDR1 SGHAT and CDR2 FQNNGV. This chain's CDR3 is CASSYRWTNEKLFF. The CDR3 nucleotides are TGTGCCAGCAGCTACAGGTGGACTAATGAAAAACTGTTTTTT.

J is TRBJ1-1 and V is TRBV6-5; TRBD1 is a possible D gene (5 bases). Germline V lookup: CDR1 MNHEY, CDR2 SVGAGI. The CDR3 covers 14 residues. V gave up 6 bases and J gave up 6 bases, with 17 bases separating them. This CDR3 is CASRGLGFLPEAFF. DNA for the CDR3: TGTGCCAGCAGGGGACTTGGCTTCCTTCCTGAAGCTTTCTTT.

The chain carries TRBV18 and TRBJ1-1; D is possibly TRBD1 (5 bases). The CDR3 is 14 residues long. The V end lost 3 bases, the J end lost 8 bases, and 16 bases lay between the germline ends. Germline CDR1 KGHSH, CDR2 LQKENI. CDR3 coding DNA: TGTGCCAGCTCACCCCAATGGGAGGGGTCAGAAGCTTTCTTT. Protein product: CASSPQWEGSEAFF.